This record concerns one T cell receptor beta chain sequence. What it recognizes is unknown. The data originate from a study of cytomegalovirus exposure and HLA in healthy donors. Study-level points and caveats: With later analysis, a missense DCLRE1C variant became linked to TCR beta V- and J-gene trimming. The productive fraction for most TCR beta V segments was about 87% or about 30% in an earlier analysis. A later analysis found most CMV-associated TCR beta chains apparently HLA-restricted. Being indistinguishable, some V segments were excluded, TRBV6-2 and TRBV6-3 among them.

CDR1 is LNHDA and CDR2 is SQIVND in the germline V gene (reference sequence). CDR3 length equals 14 residues. V was trimmed by 3 bases and J by 1 base, leaving 6 bases between them. Primers included in the PCR were 60 Vbeta and 13 Jbeta primers. The assay was immunoSEQ multiplex PCR, and TCRdb's table has in-frame clones only and misses some. Of about 140,000 clones in the sample, over 60% were seen once. The sample was PBMCs. This TCR derives from a man between 40 and 49 years old in good health and CMV-seronegative. The chain combines TRBV19 with TRBJ2-2; D is unresolved. Written as DNA, the CDR3 is TGTGCCAGTAGTATTAGCAGGAACACCGGGGAGCTGTTTTTT. Its protein is CASSISRNTGELFF.